This passage covers 13 T cell receptor beta chains from one sample sequenced in a study of cytomegalovirus exposure and HLA in healthy donors. The primer mix had 60 Vbeta and 13 Jbeta primers. The data were produced by immunoSEQ multiplex PCR, yet TCRdb's version contains in-frame clones alone and is incomplete. The sample has about 140,000 clones; roughly 80% are singletons. Specimen: PBMCs. The receptors were sampled from a man between 18 and 35 years old in good health and CMV-seropositive.

J is TRBJ2-3 and V is TRBV30; D is unclear. This CDR3 region has 13 residues. CDR1 is GTSNPN and CDR2 is SVGIG in the germline V gene (reference sequence). V lost 0 bases to trimming and J lost 4 bases, with 8 bases between them. The CDR3 loop reads CAWSVAVPDTQYF. DNA for the CDR3: TGTGCCTGGAGTGTTGCGGTGCCAGATACGCAGTATTTT.

This chain links TRBV19 with TRBJ2-7; 10 bases are shared with TRBD2. J lost 4 bases, V lost 4 bases, and 10 bases had no gene match. From germline, CDR1 is LNHDA and CDR2 SQIVND (reference sequence). The CDR3 extends over 16 amino acids. The CDR3 loop is CASSNPAGGPVYEQYF. The CDR3 region has the DNA TGTGCCAGTAGTAACCCAGCGGGAGGGCCGGTATACGAGCAGTACTTC.

The CDR3, as DNA: TGTGCCACCACAGGGCAAACTAACTATGGCTACACCTTC. It specifies CATTGQTNYGYTF. V usage is TRBV6-5 and J usage is TRBJ1-2; a weak D match, TRBD1 (6 bases). This CDR3 comprises 13 residues. Deletions cut 10 bases from V and 0 bases from J, with 12 bases between. Germline V gives CDR1 MNHEY, CDR2 SVGAGI.

The J gene is TRBJ2-1, the V gene TRBV5-4; D ambiguous. The CDR3 runs 16 residues. Germline V gene lookup returns CDR1 SGHNT and CDR2 YYREEE (reference sequence). V lost 2 bases to trimming and J lost 0 bases, with 12 bases between them. CDR3: CASSFRPIASYNEQFF. CDR3 bases: TGTGCCAGCAGCTTCAGACCGATAGCCTCCTACAATGAGCAGTTCTTC.

Details on this clone: The sample holds other DNA sequences that translate to the same CDR3. V gene TRBV11-2 combines with J gene TRBJ2-7, with 8 bases that match TRBD1. The CDR3 spans 13 residues. Germline V gene sequence: CDR1 SGHAT, CDR2 FQNNGV. V lost 3 bases, J lost 3 bases, and 1 base stayed unmatched. CDR3 nucleotides: TGTGCCAGCAGCTTTGGGACAGGCTACGAGCAGTACTTC. Translation gives CASSFGTGYEQYF.

In nucleotides, the CDR3 is TGTGCCAGTAGTAGGGGCGGCAATCAGCCCCAGCATTTT. Translated, it gives CASSRGGNQPQHF. The chain carries TRBV19 and TRBJ1-5; a weak D match, TRBD1 (5 bases). Germline assignment: CDR1 LNHDA and CDR2 SQIVND (reference sequence). V lost 4 bases, J lost 2 bases, and 6 bases lay in between. The CDR3 covers 13 residues.

CDR3 bases: TGTGCCACCAGCACTGGTAGCGGGAGGAGGTCCGGGGAGCTGTTTTTT. It yields the protein CATSTGSGRRSGELFF. The genes are TRBV15 and TRBJ2-2, with 10 nucleotides matching TRBD2. CDR3 length equals 16 residues. Trimming took 4 bases from V and 6 from J; bases not matched to a gene: 8. The germline V gene has CDR1 LNHNV and CDR2 YYDKDF (reference sequence).

V is TRBV30 and J is TRBJ1-5, with D tentatively TRBD1 (5 bases). The CDR3 consists of 13 residues. V gave up 0 bases and J gave up 7 bases, with 10 bases separating them. Germline V lookup: CDR1 GTSNPN, CDR2 SVGIG (reference sequence). CDR3 protein: CAWSVWGEQPQHF. In nucleotides, the CDR3 is TGTGCCTGGAGTGTCTGGGGGGAACAGCCCCAGCATTTT.

The chain uses TRBV11-2 and TRBJ2-7, with 13 bases that match TRBD2. In germline, CDR1 is SGHAT, CDR2 FQNNGV. The CDR3 has 17 residues. V shed 5 bases, J shed 3 bases, and the junction held 10 bases outside the gene matches. The CDR3 nucleotides read TGTGCCAGCAGCCGCACTTCCGGGACTAGCGGGAACTACGAGCAGTACTTC. This gives the protein CASSRTSGTSGNYEQYF.

V usage is TRBV29-1 and J usage is TRBJ2-7; 9 bases match TRBD1. CDR3 size: 12 residues. Germline V CDR1 and CDR2: SQVTM, ANQGSEA. V trimming: 8 bases; J trimming: 8 bases; junction bases outside the gene matches: 10. Here the CDR3 DNA reads TGCAGCTCGCGCTCCGACAGGGGGAAGCAGTACTTC. Its translation is CSSRSDRGKQYF.

This chain connects TRBV7-9 to TRBJ2-2; 8 nucleotides line up with TRBD2. V shed 9 bases, J shed 6 bases, and the junction held 9 bases outside the gene matches. Per germline, CDR1 SEHNR and CDR2 FQNEAQ (reference sequence). The CDR3 consists of 14 residues. Here the CDR3 DNA reads TGTGCCAGTTTTGCGGGAGGTTGGGCCGGGGAGCTGTTTTTT. Translating gives CASFAGGWAGELFF.

CDR3 amino acids: CASSYFEGLNTGELFF. The CDR3 DNA reads TGTGCCAGCAGTTATTTCGAGGGTTTGAACACCGGGGAGCTGTTTTTT. V and J are TRBV6-5 and TRBJ2-2; TRBD2 might be the D (5 bases). The CDR3 is 16 amino acids. V shed 3 bases and J shed 1 base, with 12 bases lying between them. Per the germline V gene, CDR1 is MNHEY and CDR2 is SVGAGI.

The chain uses TRBV7-9 and TRBJ1-2; a possible D gene is TRBD1 (5 bases). CDR3 length equals 13 residues. The V end lost 5 bases, the J end lost 0 bases, and 7 bases lay between the germline ends. Germline-derived CDR1 and CDR2 are SEHNR and FQNEAQ (reference sequence). The CDR3 DNA reads as TGTGCCAGCAGCGGACACCCTAACTATGGCTACACCTTC. Residues: CASSGHPNYGYTF.